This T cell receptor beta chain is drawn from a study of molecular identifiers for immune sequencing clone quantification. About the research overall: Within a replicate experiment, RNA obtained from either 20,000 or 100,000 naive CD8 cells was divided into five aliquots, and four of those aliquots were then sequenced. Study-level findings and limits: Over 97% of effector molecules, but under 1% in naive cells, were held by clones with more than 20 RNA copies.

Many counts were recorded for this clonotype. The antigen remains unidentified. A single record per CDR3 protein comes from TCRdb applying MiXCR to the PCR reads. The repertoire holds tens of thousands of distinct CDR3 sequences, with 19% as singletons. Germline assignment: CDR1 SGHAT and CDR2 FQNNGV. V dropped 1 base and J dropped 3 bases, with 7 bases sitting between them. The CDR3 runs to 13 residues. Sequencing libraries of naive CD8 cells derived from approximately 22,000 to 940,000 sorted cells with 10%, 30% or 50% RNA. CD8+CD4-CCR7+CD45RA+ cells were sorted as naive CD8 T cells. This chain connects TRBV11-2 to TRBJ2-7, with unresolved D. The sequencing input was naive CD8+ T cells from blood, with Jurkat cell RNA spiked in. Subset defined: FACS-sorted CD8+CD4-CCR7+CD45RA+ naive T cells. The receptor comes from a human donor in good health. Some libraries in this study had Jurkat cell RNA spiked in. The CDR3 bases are TGTGCCAGCAGCTTAGGTGCAGGCTACGAGCAGTACTTC. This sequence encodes CASSLGAGYEQYF.